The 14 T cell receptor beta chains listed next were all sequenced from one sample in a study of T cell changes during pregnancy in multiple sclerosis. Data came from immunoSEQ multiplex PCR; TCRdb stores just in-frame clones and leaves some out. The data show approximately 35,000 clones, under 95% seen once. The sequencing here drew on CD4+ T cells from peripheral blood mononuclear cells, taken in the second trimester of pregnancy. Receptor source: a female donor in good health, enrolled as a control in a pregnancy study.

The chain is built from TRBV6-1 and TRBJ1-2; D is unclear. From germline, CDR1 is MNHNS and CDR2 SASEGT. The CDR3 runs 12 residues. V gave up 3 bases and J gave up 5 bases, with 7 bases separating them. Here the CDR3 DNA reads TGTGCCAGCAGTGAGGGCCCGTATGGCTACACCTTC. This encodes CASSEGPYGYTF.

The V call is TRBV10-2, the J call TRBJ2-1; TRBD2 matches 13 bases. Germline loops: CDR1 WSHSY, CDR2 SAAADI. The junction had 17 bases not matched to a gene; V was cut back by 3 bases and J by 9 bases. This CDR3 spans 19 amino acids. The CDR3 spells CASSDYRVWGLAGSIEQFF. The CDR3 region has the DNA TGCGCCAGCAGTGATTATCGCGTCTGGGGACTAGCGGGATCTATTGAGCAGTTCTTC.

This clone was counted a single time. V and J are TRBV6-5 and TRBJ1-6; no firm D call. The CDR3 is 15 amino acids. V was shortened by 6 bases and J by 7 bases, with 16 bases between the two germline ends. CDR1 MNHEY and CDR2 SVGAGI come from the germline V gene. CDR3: CASSNTGPGNSPLHF. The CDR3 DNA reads TGTGCCAGCAGCAACACGGGCCCGGGGAATTCACCCCTCCACTTT.

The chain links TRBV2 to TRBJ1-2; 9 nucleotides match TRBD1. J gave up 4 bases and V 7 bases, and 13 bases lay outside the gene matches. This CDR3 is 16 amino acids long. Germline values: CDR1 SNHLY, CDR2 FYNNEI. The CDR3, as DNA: TGTGCCAGCAAGGCCCGGACAGGGGACAACCTCTATGGCTACACCTTC. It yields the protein CASKARTGDNLYGYTF.

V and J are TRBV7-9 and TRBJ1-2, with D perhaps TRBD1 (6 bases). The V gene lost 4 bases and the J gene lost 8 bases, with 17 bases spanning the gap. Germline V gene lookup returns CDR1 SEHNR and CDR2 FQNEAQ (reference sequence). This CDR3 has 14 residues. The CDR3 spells CASSYRTETGGYTF. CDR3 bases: TGTGCCAGCAGCTATAGGACAGAGACGGGGGGCTACACCTTC.

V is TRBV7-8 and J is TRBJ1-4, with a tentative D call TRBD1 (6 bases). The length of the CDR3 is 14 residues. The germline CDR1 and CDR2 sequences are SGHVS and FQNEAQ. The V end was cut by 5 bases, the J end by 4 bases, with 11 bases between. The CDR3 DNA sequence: TGTGCCAGCAGCCCGACAGGCCTTAATGAAAAACTGTTTTTT. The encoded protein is CASSPTGLNEKLFF.

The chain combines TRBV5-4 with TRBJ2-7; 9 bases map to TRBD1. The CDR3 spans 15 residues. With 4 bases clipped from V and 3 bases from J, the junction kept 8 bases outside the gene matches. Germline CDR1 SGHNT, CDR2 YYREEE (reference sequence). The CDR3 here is CASSMGQGDRYEQYF. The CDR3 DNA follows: TGTGCCAGCAGCATGGGACAGGGAGATCGCTACGAGCAGTACTTC. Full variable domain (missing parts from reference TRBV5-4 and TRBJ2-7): ETGVTQSPTHLIKTRGQQVTLRCSSQSGHNTVSWYQQALGQGPQFIFQYYREEENGRGNFPPRFSGLQFPNYSSELNVNALELDDSALYLCASSMGQGDRYEQYFGPGTRLTVT.

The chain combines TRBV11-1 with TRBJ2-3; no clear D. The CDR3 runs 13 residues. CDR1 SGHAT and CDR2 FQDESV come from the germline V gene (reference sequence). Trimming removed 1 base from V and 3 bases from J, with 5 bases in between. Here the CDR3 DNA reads TGTGCCAGCAGCTTAGGGCCTACAGATACGCAGTATTTT. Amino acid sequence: CASSLGPTDTQYF. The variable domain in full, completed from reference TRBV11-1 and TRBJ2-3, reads EAEVAQSPRYKITEKSQAVAFWCDPISGHATLYWYRQILGQGPELLVQFQDESVVDDSQLPKDRFSAERLKGVDSTLKIQPAELGDSAMYLCASSLGPTDTQYFGPGTRLTVL.

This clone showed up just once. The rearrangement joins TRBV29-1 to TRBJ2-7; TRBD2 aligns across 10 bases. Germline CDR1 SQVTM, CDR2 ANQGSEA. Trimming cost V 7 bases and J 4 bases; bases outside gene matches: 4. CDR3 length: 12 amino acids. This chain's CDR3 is CSALGLAYEQYF. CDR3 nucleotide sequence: TGCAGCGCCCTGGGACTAGCGTACGAGCAGTACTTC.

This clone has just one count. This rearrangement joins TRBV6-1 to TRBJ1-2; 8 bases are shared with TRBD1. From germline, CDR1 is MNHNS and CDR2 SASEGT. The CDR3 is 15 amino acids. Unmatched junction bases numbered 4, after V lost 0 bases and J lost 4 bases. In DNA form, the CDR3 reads TGTGCCAGCAGTGAAGCCGCAGGGGGCATCTATGGCTACACCTTC. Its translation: CASSEAAGGIYGYTF.

CDR3 sequence reads: CASRLTGTPYGYTF. The DNA for the CDR3 is TGTGCCAGCAGACTCACCGGGACACCCTATGGCTACACCTTC. This rearrangement joins TRBV6-5 to TRBJ1-2, with TRBD1 as a possible D gene (6 bases). V lost 6 bases, J lost 4 bases, and 15 bases lay in between. CDR3 length: 14 amino acids. The germline V gene encodes CDR1 MNHEY and CDR2 SVGAGI.

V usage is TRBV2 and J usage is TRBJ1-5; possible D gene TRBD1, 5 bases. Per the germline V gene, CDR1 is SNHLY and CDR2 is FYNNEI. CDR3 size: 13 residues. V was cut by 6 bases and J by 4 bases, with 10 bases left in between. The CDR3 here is CASRGELNQPQHF. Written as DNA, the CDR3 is TGTGCCAGCAGAGGGGAATTAAATCAGCCCCAGCATTTT.

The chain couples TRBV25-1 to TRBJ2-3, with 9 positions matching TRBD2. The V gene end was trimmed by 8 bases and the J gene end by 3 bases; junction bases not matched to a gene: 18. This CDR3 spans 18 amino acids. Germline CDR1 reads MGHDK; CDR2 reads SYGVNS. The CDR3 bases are TGTGCCAGCGTTTCGGCTCGTAGGGCGGGAGGGACTACAGATACGCAGTATTTT. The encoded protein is CASVSARRAGGTTDTQYF.

The CDR3 loop reads CASSAGLAAYEQYF. The DNA of the CDR3 is TGTGCCAGCAGTGCCGGACTAGCGGCCTACGAGCAGTACTTC. V gene TRBV6-1 combines with J gene TRBJ2-5; 10 nucleotides line up with TRBD2. The J call may be faulty, since TRBJ2-7 better matches the DNA end. This CDR3 region has 14 residues. CDR1 is MNHNS and CDR2 is SASEGT in the germline V gene.